The T cell receptor (beta chain) described here comes from a study of lymphopenia after photon versus proton radiotherapy (dated by TCRdb to about 2019). As for the study more broadly: In patients with gastrointestinal tumors who developed high-grade lymphopenia, the study compared the immunological effects of photon radiation therapy with those of proton radiation therapy. A cohort of about 22 patients with gastrointestinal tumors who received either photon or proton therapy and subsequently developed lymphopenia was included. The goal of the study was to describe how the two radiation modalities differ in their effects on the immune system.

CDR1 is given as MDHEN and CDR2 as SYDVKM, both from the germline V gene. V drops 2 bases and J drops 5 bases, leaving 6 bases in between. The CDR3, cysteine through phenylalanine, is 12 amino acids long. CDR3 DNA is the only sequence kept; it has 36 bases, read in frame from the first base. Note on this clone: Its cognate antigen has yet to be identified. Within one base of it there is no much larger clone, and no base qualities were kept.

The library was produced with the immunoSEQ multiplex PCR assay. Deep sequencing of rearranged TCR beta loci, alongside multiparametric flow cytometry, was used to profile T cell repertoires. TCRdb holds this immuneACCESS table with in-frame rearrangements only. Some clones are missing; in checked studies, unresolved V genes explain under half, and the rest has no known cause. The sample data list 150,000 or so clones, and approximately 86% of these were observed just once. About 4.4% of the sample is in the top ten clones. The full study reports these points: Across the cohort, among patients who died, a greater drop in TCR diversity after the nadir was inversely correlated with overall survival time. The survival association was assessed only in patients who died, and the authors presented better survival with proton therapy as a possibility rather than a demonstrated result. Once the lymphocyte count had reached its nadir, the repertoires of photon-treated patients showed oligoclonal expansion, particularly of CD8+ Temra cells, and this expansion drove the decline in diversity. During treatment, patients who received proton therapy stayed relatively stable, whereas patients who received photon therapy lost naive T cells and TCR diversity and gained effector/memory populations.

The receptor was isolated from a man aged 50 to 59 with gastric cancer. This chain is built from TRBV28 and TRBJ1-2, with the D gene not confidently named. This material consisted of peripheral blood, taken from a patient treated with photon-based radiotherapy. CDR3 loop: CASSLGDYGYTF. In nucleotide form, the sequence is TGTGCCAGCAGTTTAGGGGATTATGGCTACACCTTC.